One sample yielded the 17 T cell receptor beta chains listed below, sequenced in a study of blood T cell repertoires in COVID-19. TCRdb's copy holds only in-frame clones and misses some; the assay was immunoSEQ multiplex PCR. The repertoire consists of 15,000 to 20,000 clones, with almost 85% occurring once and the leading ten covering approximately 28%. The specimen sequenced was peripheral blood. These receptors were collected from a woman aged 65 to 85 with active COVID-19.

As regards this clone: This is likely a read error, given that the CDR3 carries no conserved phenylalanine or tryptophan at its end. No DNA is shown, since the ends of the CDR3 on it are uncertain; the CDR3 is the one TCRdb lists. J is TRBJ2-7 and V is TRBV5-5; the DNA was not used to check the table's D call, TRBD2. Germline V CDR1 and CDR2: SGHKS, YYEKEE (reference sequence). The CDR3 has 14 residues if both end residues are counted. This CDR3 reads CASSLGEAGKPRRI.

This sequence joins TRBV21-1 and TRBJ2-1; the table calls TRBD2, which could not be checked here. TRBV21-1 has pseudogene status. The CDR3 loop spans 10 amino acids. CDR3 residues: CASSNNEQFF. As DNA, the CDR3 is TGTGCCAGCAGTAACAATGAGCAGTTCTTC.

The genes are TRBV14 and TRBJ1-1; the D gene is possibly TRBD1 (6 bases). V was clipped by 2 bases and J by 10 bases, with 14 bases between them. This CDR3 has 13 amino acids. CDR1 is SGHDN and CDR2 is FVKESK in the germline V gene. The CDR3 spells CASSQRQDSGAFF. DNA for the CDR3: TGTGCCAGCAGCCAAAGACAGGATTCGGGAGCTTTCTTT.

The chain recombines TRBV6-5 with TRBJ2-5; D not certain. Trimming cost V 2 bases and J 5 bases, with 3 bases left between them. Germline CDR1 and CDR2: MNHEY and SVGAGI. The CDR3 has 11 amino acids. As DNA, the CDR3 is TGTGCCAGCAGTTACGGCGAGACCCAGTACTTC. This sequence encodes CASSYGETQYF.

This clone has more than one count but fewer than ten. The CDR3 DNA reads TGTGCCAGCAGTTCCCTCCACACATCCGACACACGCACAGATACGCAGTATTTT. Its protein product is CASSSLHTSDTRTDTQYF. The genes are TRBV27 and TRBJ2-3; no firm D call. From germline, CDR1 is MNHEY and CDR2 SMNVEV (reference sequence). The V end lost 4 bases, the J end lost 1 base, and 21 bases lay between the germline ends. The CDR3 length is 18 residues.

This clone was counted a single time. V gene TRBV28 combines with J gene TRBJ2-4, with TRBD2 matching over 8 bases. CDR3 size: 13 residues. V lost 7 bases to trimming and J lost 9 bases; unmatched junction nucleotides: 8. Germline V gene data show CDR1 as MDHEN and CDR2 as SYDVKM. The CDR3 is CASKPGGQGIQYF. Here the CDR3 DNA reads TGTGCCAGCAAACCGGGAGGGCAGGGCATTCAGTACTTC.

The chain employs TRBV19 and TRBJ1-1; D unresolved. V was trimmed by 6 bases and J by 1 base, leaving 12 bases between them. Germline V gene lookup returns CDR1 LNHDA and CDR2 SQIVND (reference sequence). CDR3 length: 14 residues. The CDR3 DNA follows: TGTGCCAGTAGGGTCGGGAGGTCGAACACTGAAGCTTTCTTT. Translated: CASRVGRSNTEAFF.

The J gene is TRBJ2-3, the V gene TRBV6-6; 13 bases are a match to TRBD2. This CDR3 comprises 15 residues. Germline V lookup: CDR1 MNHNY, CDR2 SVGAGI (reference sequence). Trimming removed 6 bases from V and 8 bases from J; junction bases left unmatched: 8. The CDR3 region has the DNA TGTGCCAGCAGACTAGCGGGAGGGCCTGGAGGTACGCAGTATTTT. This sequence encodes CASRLAGGPGGTQYF.

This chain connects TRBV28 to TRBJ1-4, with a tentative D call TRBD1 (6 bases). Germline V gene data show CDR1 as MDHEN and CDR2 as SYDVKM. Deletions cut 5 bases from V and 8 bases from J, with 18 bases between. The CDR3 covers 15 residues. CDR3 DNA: TGTGCCAGCAGTCCCACCCGACAGGTGGGAGAAAAACTGTTTTTT. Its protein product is CASSPTRQVGEKLFF.

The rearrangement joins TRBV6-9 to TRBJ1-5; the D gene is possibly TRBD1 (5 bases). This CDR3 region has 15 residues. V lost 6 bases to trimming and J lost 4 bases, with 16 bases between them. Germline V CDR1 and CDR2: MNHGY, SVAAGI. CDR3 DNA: TGTGCCAGCAGCACGTATTGGGGCACGAATCAGCCCCAGCATTTT. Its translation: CASSTYWGTNQPQHF.

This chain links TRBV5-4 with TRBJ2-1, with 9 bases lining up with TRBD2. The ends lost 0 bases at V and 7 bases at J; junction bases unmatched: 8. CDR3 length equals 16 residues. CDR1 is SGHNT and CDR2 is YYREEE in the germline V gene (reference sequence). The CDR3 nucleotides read TGTGCCAGCAGCTTGGCGTGGTCCCTAGCGGGGAATGAGCAGTTCTTC. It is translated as CASSLAWSLAGNEQFF.

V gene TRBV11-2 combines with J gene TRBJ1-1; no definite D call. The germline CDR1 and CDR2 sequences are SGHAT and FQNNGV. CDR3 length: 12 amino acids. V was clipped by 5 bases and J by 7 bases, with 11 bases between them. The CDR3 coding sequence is TGTGCCAGCAGCCTCAGCGGGGTTGAAGCTTTCTTT. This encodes CASSLSGVEAFF.

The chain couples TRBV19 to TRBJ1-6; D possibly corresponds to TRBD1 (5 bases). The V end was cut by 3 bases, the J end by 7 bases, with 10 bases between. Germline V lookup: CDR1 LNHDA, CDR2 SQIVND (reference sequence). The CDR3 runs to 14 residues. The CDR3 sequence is CASSISRENSPLHF. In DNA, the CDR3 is TGTGCCAGTAGTATTAGCAGGGAAAATTCACCCCTCCACTTT.

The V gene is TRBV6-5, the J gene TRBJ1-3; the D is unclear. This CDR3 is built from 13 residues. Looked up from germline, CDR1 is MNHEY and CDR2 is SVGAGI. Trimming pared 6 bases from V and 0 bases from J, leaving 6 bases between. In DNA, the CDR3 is TGTGCCAGCAGGCAGGTCTCTGGAAACACCATATATTTT. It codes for CASRQVSGNTIYF.

The CDR3 DNA reads as TGTGCCAGCAGCTTAGACAGCCTCAACTATGGCTACACCTTC. Its protein product is CASSLDSLNYGYTF. The rearrangement links TRBV5-4 to TRBJ1-2; the D gene is possibly TRBD1 (5 bases). This CDR3 has 14 amino acids. Per the germline V gene, CDR1 is SGHNT and CDR2 is YYREEE (reference sequence). V gave up 2 bases and J gave up 2 bases, with 10 bases separating them.

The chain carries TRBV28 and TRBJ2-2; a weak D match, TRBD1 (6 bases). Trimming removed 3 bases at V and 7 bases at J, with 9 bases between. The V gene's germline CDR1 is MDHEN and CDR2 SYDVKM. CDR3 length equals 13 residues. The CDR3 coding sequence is TGTGCCAGCAGTTTTCCGGGACACGGGGAGCTGTTTTTT. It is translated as CASSFPGHGELFF.

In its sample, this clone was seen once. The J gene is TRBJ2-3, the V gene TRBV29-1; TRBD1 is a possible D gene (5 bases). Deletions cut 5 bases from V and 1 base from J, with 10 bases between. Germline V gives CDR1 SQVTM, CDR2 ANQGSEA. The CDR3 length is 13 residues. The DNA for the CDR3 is TGCAGCGTTCGCGGCAGGGGCACAGATACGCAGTATTTT. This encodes CSVRGRGTDTQYF.